The subject of this entry is one TCR beta chain. The record originates from a study of blood T cell repertoires in COVID-19. At the level of the study: Sites in the United States, Italy and Spain provided acute and convalescent COVID-19 samples. T cells, B-cell-depleted T cells, or PBMCs provided the cDNA or gDNA that served as material.

The CDR3 consists of 15 residues. CDR1 is MNHEY and CDR2 is SVGAGI in the germline V gene. V was pared by 2 bases and J by 4 bases, with 4 bases of the junction left unmatched. In the original analysis: Researchers report that nucleated cell counts were estimated from reference gene primer amplification. TCRdb keeps only in-frame clones here, not all; method: immunoSEQ multiplex PCR. D and trimming come from the DNA, and the V and J calls and clone size come from that table. The sample consists of some 200,000 clones, around 84% of them appearing once. This receptor was identified in a man younger than 45 with active or convalescent COVID-19. Sequenced material: peripheral blood. The rearrangement joins TRBV6-5 to TRBJ1-4; 7 nucleotides match TRBD1. For the CDR3, the DNA is TGTGCCAGCAGTTACGCGACAGGGAGTAATGAAAAACTGTTTTTT. This encodes CASSYATGSNEKLFF.